This T cell receptor (beta chain) is from a study of shared clonotypes between healthy human individuals (dated by TCRdb to the early 2020s). Concerning the study at large: A couple of women and a few men aged 18 to 49 years were included in the cohort. Different laboratories and diverse techniques were used to prepare libraries and sequence TCR repertoires, to increase sequencing depth and limit assay-specific biases. To estimate repertoire size and how much clonotypes are shared between individuals, the study performed deep sequencing of blood TCR repertoires from roughly five healthy adults. Leukapheresis yielded between about 0.85 and 9 billion PBMCs per donor. For each donor, CD4 naive and CD4 memory were each run on three plates, CD8 naive on two plates, and CD8 memory on one plate. Beyond this particular receptor, the publication reports: Even with the large sequencing depth, rarefaction of the sorted-subset datasets indicated that sequencing was incomplete. Sharing across a few donors was observed for roughly 5.4% of naive CD4, under 4% of naive CD8, 2% to 2.5% of memory CD4, and over 0.3% of memory CD8 clonotypes. Only blood was sampled, and tissue TCR repertoires likely differ from those in blood. Higher generation probabilities were observed for clonotypes shared by all four sorted-subset donors than for non-shared clonotypes. The genetic and exposure-history diversity represented was limited by the small number of donors. Pairwise subsampling indicated that sequencing depth was expected to affect the degree of clonotype sharing among donors. Naive subsets generally had larger estimated clonotype richness than memory subsets did.

Worth noting for this clone: Its antigen specificity is not known. No base qualities exist here, and no much larger clone lies one base off it. The sample has other DNA sequences that encode this CDR3 too.

Using the deep immunoSEQ assay, TCR CDR3 regions were amplified from genomic DNA by multiplex PCR. Extracted genomic DNA from each cell subset was distributed evenly across all wells of several immunoSEQ 96-well plates, and each plate was treated as a replicate. For sorted subsets, each replicate PCR was loaded with approximately 0.2 ug genomic DNA, equivalent to roughly 30,000 T cell genomes. Purified libraries were measured with a Qubit 3.0 fluorometer, size-checked on a Bioanalyzer 2100, and measured again with the KAPA Library Quantification kit. Every immunoSEQ 96-well plate was sequenced on a dedicated single-read 150-cycle Illumina NextSeq 550 flow cell. The original pipeline was this. Because the immunoSEQ output held only junctional sequences and lacked quality scores, the filtering could not match the filtering applied to full-length reads. To assign V/J genes and CDR3, sequences were annotated against IMGT germline references using PyIR, a Python wrapper for IgBLAST v1.9. Reads with weak V/J assignments (E-value above 1e-6), missing CDR3, stop codons, out-of-frame junctions, or ambiguous translated residues were removed. A V3J clonotype was defined by an identical inferred V gene, J gene, and CDR3 amino acid sequence. Percentage overlap between repertoires was calculated by dividing the number of shared unique clonotypes by the size of the smaller repertoire. Three approaches were used to assess repertoire richness: RTK rarefaction, the Chao1 estimator, and Recon v2.1 estimates of unobserved clonotypes. Generation probabilities for all TCRbeta clonotypes obtained by the gDNA method from a handful of donors were computed using OLGA. TCRdb took over this immuneACCESS table, retaining in-frame rearrangements with V and J assigned. Such tables are incomplete; in checked studies, under half of the missing clones stem from an unresolved V gene, and the remainder is unexplained. D and trimming come from the DNA, and the V and J calls and clone size come from that table. This sample gives approximately 2,000,000 clones in total; approximately 90% of them show up just once. The ten top clones hold about 0.41% of the sample.

The germline V gene specifies SGHRS as CDR1 and YFSETQ as CDR2. The germline ends are 10 bases apart after V is trimmed by 5 bases and J by 1 base. From its cysteine to its phenylalanine, the CDR3 spans 13 amino acids. The read is trimmed to its CDR3 DNA, 39 bases read in frame from base 1. The donors were healthy, HIV-negative adults who had no recently reported acute infections or vaccinations. Only Caucasian adults living in Nashville, Tennessee, USA were represented among the donors. CD4+ T cells were enriched through magnetic negative selection, after which naive cells were positively selected on CD45RA and the remaining negative fraction served as the memory subset. Blood was obtained by leukapheresis, after which PBMCs were separated by Ficoll-Histopaque density gradient centrifugation and cryopreserved in liquid nitrogen vapor phase. Purity and quantity of every magnetically sorted T cell population were checked by analytical flow cytometry. From each sorted fraction, genomic DNA was isolated and quantified by UV absorbance on a Nanodrop 2000c.

The specimen sequenced was naive CD4+ T cells from PBMCs. The sample's cell subset or site, from its label and the paper: CD45RA+ positively selected. The sequence links TRBV5-1 to TRBJ2-7, and TRBD1 may be the D gene, going by 6 matching bases. The clonotype was recovered from a young man in good health. Some clones in this sample may be carry-over from other donors' samples. The sequence in DNA is TGCGCCAGCAGTGGGGGCGGATCCTACGAGCAGTACTTC. This sequence encodes CASSGGGSYEQYF.